The rows below give T cell receptor beta chains drawn from one sample of a study of control samples from healthy donors and cancer patients. Sequencing was performed with immunoSEQ multiplex PCR; in TCRdb, only in-frame clones are kept and a portion is missing. The sample carries over 100,000 clones, 80% to 95% recorded once. What was sequenced was blood. Receptors were obtained from a man aged 35 to 55 in good health. CDR3s include the opening cysteine and the closing phenylalanine or tryptophan. Each record gives: clone size, V gene, D gene, J gene, CDR3 protein, CDR3 DNA. A D gene is named only where the DNA matches it firmly. Clone size appears in some rows only: once, few, many, or a class for an expanded clone.

.	TRBV9	.	TRBJ1-1	CASSVGENTEAFF	TGTGCCAGCAGCGTCGGCGAGAACACTGAAGCTTTCTTT
.	TRBV7-3	.	TRBJ2-5	CASTAGQGETQYF	TGTGCCAGCACCGCGGGGCAAGGGGAGACCCAGTACTTC
few	TRBV3-1/TRBV3-2	.	TRBJ1-1	CASSQEIYTEAFF	TGTGCCAGCAGCCAAGAAATTTACACTGAAGCTTTCTTT
.	TRBV19	.	TRBJ2-2	CASSIVAFTGELFF	TGTGCCAGTAGTATAGTGGCGTTCACCGGGGAGCTGTTTTTT
few	TRBV14	TRBD1	TRBJ1-3	CASSQTGGGSGNTIYF	TGTGCCAGCAGCCAAACAGGGGGAGGATCTGGAAACACCATATATTTT
.	TRBV30	TRBD1	TRBJ2-7	CAWSGGQGVNEQYF	TGTGCCTGGAGCGGGGGACAGGGGGTAAACGAGCAGTACTTC
.	TRBV14	TRBD1	TRBJ1-6	CASSQVTGGSSPLHF	TGTGCCAGCAGCCAAGTGACAGGGGGTAGCTCACCCCTCCACTTT
.	TRBV7-6	TRBD2	TRBJ2-7	CASSSPLAGFREQYF	TGTGCCAGCAGCTCTCCACTAGCGGGGTTTCGCGAGCAGTACTTC
.	TRBV5-4	.	TRBJ2-7	CASSPGADYEQYF	TGTGCCAGCAGCCCAGGGGCCGACTACGAGCAGTACTTC
.	TRBV7-9	TRBD1	TRBJ1-6	CASSLETGDSPLHF	TGTGCCAGCAGCTTAGAAACAGGGGATTCACCCCTCCACTTT
.	TRBV5-5	.	TRBJ2-7	CASSLDRDRYYEQYF	TGTGCCAGCAGCTTGGATAGGGATCGATACTACGAGCAGTACTTC
.	TRBV18	.	TRBJ1-3	CASSPPGSSGNTIYF	TGTGCCAGCTCACCACCAGGGTCGTCCGGAAACACCATATATTTT
.	TRBV19	.	TRBJ1-2	CASSTQPSTNYGYTF	TGTGCCAGTAGTACCCAGCCCAGTACTAACTATGGCTACACCTTC
.	TRBV7-8	.	TRBJ1-5	CASSTVYSNQPQHF	TGTGCCAGCAGCACCGTTTATAGCAATCAGCCCCAGCATTTT
.	TRBV11-2	TRBD2	TRBJ2-5	CASSQFGGGETQYF	TGTGCCAGCAGCCAGTTTGGGGGGGGAGAGACCCAGTACTTC